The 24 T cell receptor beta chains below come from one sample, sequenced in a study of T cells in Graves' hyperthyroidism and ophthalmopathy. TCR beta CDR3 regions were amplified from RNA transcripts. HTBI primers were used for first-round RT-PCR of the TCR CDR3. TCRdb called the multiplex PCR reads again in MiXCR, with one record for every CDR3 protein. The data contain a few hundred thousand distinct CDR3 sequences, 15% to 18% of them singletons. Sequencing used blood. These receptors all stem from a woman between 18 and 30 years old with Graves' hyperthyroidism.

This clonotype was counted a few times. The CDR3 nucleotides are TGTGCCAGCTCACGGATTCTAAGTTTTTCTGGAAACACCATATATTTT. This translates into CASSRILSFSGNTIYF. This chain uses TRBV18 with TRBJ1-3; D unresolved. The CDR3 has 16 residues. Germline CDR1 reads KGHSH; CDR2 reads LQKENI. V was clipped by 4 bases and J by 1 base, with 14 bases between them.

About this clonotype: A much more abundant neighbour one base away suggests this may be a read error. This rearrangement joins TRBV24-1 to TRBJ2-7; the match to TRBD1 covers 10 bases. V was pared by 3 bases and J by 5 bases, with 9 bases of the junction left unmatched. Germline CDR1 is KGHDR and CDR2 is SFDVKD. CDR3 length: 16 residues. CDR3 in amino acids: CATSDTPGTGAHEQYF. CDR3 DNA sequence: TGTGCCACCAGTGATACACCCGGGACAGGGGCCCACGAGCAGTACTTC.

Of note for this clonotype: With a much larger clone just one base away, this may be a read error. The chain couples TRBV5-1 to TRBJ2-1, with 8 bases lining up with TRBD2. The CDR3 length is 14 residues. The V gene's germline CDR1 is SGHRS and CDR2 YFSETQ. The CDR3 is CTSSLDTLAGEQFF. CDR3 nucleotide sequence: TGCACCAGCAGCTTGGACACCCTAGCGGGTGAGCAGTTCTTC.

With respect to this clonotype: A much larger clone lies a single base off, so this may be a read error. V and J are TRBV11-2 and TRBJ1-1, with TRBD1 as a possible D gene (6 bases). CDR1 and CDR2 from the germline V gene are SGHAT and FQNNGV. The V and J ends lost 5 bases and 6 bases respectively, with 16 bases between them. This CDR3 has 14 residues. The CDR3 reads CASSTLGQRAEAFF. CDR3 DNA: TGTGCCAGCAGCACCCTGGGACAAAGGGCTGAAGCTTTCTTT.

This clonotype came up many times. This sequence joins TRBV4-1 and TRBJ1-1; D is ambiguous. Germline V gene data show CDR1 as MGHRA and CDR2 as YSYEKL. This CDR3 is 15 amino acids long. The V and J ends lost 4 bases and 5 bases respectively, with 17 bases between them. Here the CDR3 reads CASSLERVRRTEAFF. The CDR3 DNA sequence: TGCGCCAGCAGCCTAGAGAGGGTCCGCCGGACTGAAGCTTTCTTT.

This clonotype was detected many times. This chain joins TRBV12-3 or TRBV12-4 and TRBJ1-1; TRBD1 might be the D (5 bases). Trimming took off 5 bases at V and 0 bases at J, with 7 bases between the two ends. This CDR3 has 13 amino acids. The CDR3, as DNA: TGTGCCAGCAGTGCAGGGATGAACACTGAAGCTTTCTTT. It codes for CASSAGMNTEAFF.

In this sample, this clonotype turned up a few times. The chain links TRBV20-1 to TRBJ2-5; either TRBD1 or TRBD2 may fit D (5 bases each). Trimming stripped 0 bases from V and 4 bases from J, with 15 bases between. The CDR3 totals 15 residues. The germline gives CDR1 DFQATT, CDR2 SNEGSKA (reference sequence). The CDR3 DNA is TGCAGTGCTAGAGATGTCCAGGGAGTTCCAGAGACCCAGTACTTC. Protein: CSARDVQGVPETQYF.

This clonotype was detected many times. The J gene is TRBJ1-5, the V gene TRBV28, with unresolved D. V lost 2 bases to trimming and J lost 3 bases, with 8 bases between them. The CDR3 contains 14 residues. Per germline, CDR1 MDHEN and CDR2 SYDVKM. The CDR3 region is CASSLVSNNQPQHF. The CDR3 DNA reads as TGTGCCAGCAGTTTAGTCTCGAACAATCAGCCCCAGCATTTT. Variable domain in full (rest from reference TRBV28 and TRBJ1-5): DVKVTQSSRYLVKRTGEKVFLECVQDMDHENMFWYRQDPGLGLRLIYFSYDVKMKEKGDIPEGYSVSREKKERFSLILESASTNQTSMYLCASSLVSNNQPQHFGDGTRLSIL.

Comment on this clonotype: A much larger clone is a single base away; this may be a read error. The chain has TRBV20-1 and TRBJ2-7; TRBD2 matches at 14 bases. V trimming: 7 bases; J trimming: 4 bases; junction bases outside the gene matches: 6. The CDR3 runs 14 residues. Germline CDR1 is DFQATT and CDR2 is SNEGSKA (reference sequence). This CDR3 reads CSVLGLAGDYEQYF. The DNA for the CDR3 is TGCAGTGTGTTGGGACTAGCGGGAGATTACGAGCAGTACTTC.

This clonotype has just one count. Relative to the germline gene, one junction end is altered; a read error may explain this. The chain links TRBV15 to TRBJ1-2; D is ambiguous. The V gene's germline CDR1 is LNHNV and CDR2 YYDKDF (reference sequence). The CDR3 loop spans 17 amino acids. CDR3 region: CAASTRAPLGEHGGYTF. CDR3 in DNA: TGTGCCGCCAGCACGCGGGCCCCCCTGGGAGAACACGGTGGCTACACCTTC.

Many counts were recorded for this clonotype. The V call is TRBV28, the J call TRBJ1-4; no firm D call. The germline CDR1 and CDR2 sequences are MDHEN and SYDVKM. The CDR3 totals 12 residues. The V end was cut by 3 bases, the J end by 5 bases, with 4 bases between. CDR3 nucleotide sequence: TGTGCCAGCAGTTTGCCGAATGAAAAACTGTTTTTT. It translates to CASSLPNEKLFF.

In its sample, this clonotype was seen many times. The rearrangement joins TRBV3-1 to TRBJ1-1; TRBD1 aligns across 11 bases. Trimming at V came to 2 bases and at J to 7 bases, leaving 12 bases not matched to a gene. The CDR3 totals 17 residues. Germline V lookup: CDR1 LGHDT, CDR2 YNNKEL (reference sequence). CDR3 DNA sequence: TGTGCCAGCAGCCAATTTCCACCGGGACAGGGGGTGGGTGAAGCTTTCTTT. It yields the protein CASSQFPPGQGVGEAFF.

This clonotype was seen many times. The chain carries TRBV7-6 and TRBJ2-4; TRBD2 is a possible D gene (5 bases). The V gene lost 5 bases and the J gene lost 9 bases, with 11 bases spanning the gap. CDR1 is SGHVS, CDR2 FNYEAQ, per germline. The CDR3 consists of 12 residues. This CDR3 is CASSLLGGIQYF. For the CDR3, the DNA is TGTGCCAGCAGCCTCCTTGGAGGCATTCAGTACTTC.

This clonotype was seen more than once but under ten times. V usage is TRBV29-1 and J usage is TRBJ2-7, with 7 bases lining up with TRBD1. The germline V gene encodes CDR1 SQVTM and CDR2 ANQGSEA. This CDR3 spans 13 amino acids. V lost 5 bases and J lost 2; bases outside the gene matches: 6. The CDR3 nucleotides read TGCAGCGTTAAACCGGGACAGACCTACGAGCAGTACTTC. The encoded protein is CSVKPGQTYEQYF.

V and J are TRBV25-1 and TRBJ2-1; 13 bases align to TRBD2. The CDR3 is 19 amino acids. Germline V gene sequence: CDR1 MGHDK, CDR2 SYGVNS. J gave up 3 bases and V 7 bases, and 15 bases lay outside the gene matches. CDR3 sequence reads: CASISLPRTSGGIYNEQFF. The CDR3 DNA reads TGTGCCAGCATCTCCCTCCCCCGGACTAGCGGGGGCATCTACAATGAGCAGTTCTTC.

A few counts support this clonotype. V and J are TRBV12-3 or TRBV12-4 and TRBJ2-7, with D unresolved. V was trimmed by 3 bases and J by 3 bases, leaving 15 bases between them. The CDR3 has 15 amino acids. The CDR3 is CASSFRPVGDYEQYF. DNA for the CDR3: TGTGCCAGCAGTTTTCGGCCCGTGGGTGACTACGAGCAGTACTTC.

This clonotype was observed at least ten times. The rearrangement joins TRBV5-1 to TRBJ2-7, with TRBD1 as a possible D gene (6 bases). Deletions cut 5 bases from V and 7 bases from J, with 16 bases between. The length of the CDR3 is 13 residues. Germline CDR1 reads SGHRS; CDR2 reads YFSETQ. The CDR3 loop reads CASSYGQRREQYF. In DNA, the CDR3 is TGCGCCAGCAGTTACGGACAGAGAAGGGAGCAGTACTTC. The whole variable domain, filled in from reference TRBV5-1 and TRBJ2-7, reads KAGVTQTPRYLIKTRGQQVTLSCSPISGHRSVSWYQQTPGQGLQFLFEYFSETQRNKGNFPGRFSGRQFSNSRSEMNVSTLELGDSALYLCASSYGQRREQYFGPGTRLTVT.

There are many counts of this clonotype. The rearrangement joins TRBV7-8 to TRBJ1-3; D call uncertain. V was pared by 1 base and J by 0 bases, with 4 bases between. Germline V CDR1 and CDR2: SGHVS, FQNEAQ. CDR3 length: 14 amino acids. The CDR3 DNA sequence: TGTGCCAGCAGCTTAGTTCTCTCTGGAAACACCATATATTTT. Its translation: CASSLVLSGNTIYF.

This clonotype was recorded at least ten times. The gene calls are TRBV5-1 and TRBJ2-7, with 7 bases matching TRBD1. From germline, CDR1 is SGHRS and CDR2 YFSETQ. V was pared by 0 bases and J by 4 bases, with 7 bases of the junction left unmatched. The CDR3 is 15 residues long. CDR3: CASSLVFGQAYEQYF. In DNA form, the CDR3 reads TGCGCCAGCAGCTTGGTCTTCGGACAGGCATACGAGCAGTACTTC.

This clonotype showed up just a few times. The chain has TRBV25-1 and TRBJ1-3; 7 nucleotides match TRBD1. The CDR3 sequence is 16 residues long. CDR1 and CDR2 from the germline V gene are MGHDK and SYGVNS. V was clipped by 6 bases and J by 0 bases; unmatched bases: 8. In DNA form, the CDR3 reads TGTGCCAGCAGGGCGGACAGGACGAGCTCTGGAAACACCATATATTTT. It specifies CASRADRTSSGNTIYF.

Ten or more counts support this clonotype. As DNA, the CDR3 is TGTGCCAGCAGCCCAGGGATGAGGGGCTACACCTTC. Protein: CASSPGMRGYTF. The chain is built from TRBV3-1 and TRBJ1-2, with D possibly being TRBD1 (5 bases). The CDR3 extends over 12 amino acids. The germline CDR1 and CDR2 sequences are LGHDT and YNNKEL (reference sequence). V gave up 4 bases and J gave up 8 bases, with 11 bases separating them. Full variable domain (outside the CDR3, taken from reference TRBV3-1 and TRBJ1-2): DTAVSQTPKYLVTQMGNDKSIKCEQNLGHDTMYWYKQDSKKFLKIMFSYNNKELIINETVPNRFSPKSPDKAHLNLHINSLELGDSAVYFCASSPGMRGYTFGSGTRLTVV.

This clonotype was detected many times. CDR3 protein: CASSLGGPAVYGYTF. CDR3 sequence (DNA): TGTGCCAGCAGTTTAGGGGGGCCGGCGGTCTATGGCTACACCTTC. This rearrangement joins TRBV28 to TRBJ1-2; possibly TRBD1 for D (6 bases). Per germline, CDR1 MDHEN and CDR2 SYDVKM. Trimming left V 2 bases short and J 4 bases short, with 14 bases between. This CDR3 contains 15 residues.

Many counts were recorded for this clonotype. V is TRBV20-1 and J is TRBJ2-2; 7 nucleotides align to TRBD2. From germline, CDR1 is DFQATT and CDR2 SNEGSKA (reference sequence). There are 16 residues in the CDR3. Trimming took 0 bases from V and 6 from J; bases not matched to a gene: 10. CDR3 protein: CSARDETSPQAGELFF. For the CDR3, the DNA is TGCAGTGCTAGAGACGAGACTAGCCCTCAGGCCGGGGAGCTGTTTTTT.

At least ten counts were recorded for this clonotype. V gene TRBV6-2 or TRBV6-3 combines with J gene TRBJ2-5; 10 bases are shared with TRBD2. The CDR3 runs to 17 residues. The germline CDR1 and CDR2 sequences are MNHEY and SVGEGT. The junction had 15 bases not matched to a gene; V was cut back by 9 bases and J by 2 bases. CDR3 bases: TGTGCCAGTGTCCCGGGACTAGCGCGTCCAGGACAAGAGACCCAGTACTTC. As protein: CASVPGLARPGQETQYF.